The rows below give T cell receptor beta chains drawn from one sample of a study of blood T cell repertoires in COVID-19. Sequencing used immunoSEQ multiplex PCR; TCRdb keeps in-frame clones, though not all of them. The table records 65,000 to 80,000 clones, 84% of them present only once. Sample: peripheral blood. Receptors were obtained from a human donor in a cohort sampled during active COVID-19. Each CDR3 is given with its conserved first and last residue. Fields, in order: D gene, clone size, V gene, J gene, CDR3 length, CDR3 protein, CDR3 DNA. The D gene is left open where the match is weak. Clone size is given for some rows only: seen once, a few or many times, or a class if the clone is expanded.

NA	NA	TRBV6-5	TRBJ1-1	12	CASVKGGPEAFF	TGTGCCAGCGTGAAGGGAGGGCCTGAAGCTTTCTTT
NA	NA	TRBV3-1/TRBV3-2	TRBJ1-1	15	CASSLKTGGKTEAFF	TGTGCCAGCAGCCTTAAGACTGGGGGGAAGACTGAAGCTTTCTTT
NA	NA	TRBV5-4	TRBJ1-1	15	CASSPGDRYRTEAFF	TGTGCCAGCAGCCCCGGAGACAGGTATAGGACTGAAGCTTTCTTT
NA	few	TRBV5-4	TRBJ2-1	13	CASSLERYNEQFF	TGTGCCAGCAGCCTCGAGAGGTACAATGAGCAGTTCTTC
NA	NA	TRBV11-2	TRBJ2-7	13	CASSSGLIYEQYF	TGTGCCAGCAGCTCGGGACTCATCTACGAGCAGTACTTC
TRBD2	NA	TRBV5-1	TRBJ2-1	15	CASSLIRREHNEQFF	TGCGCCAGCAGCTTGATTCGGCGGGAGCACAATGAGCAGTTCTTC
NA	few	TRBV6-5	TRBJ2-1	11	CASKRGTEQFF	TGTGCCAGCAAAAGGGGAACCGAGCAGTTCTTC
TRBD2	NA	TRBV5-1	TRBJ2-1	17	CASSMAISGTSSNEQFF	TGCGCCAGCAGCATGGCGATCTCCGGGACTAGTTCTAATGAGCAGTTCTTC
NA	few	TRBV30	TRBJ2-5	15	CAWSVHTAAQETQYF	TGTGCCTGGAGTGTACACACCGCTGCCCAAGAGACCCAGTACTTC
NA	NA	TRBV23-1	TRBJ2-1	15	CASAPPGTNYNEQFF	TGCGCCAGCGCTCCCCCCGGGACAAACTACAATGAGCAGTTCTTC
NA	NA	TRBV3-1/TRBV3-2	TRBJ1-1	13	CASSLGQYTEAFF	TGTGCCAGCAGCCTGGGACAATACACTGAAGCTTTCTTT
NA	NA	TRBV5-6	TRBJ2-3	16	CASSLAPSLALSRLYF	TGTGCCAGCAGTTTGGCTCCTAGTTTGGCCCTAAGCCGGCTGTATTTT
NA	NA	TRBV6-5	TRBJ2-1	14	CASSYGVSRGIWFF	TGTGCCAGCAGTTACGGAGTCTCGCGGGGTATCTGGTTCTTC
TRBD2	NA	TRBV28	TRBJ2-1	15	CASEKWASGRREQFF	TGTGCCAGCGAGAAGTGGGCTAGCGGGCGACGGGAGCAGTTCTTC
NA	NA	TRBV5-6	TRBJ2-7	15	CASSQFGTPTYEQYF	TGTGCCAGCAGCCAATTCGGGACACCAACCTACGAGCAGTACTTC
TRBD2	NA	TRBV30	TRBJ2-5	15	CAWSVIGGVGETQYF	TGTGCCTGGAGTGTCATCGGGGGGGTAGGAGAGACCCAGTACTTC
NA	NA	TRBV28	TRBJ2-5	15	CASSLWGRGQETQYF	TGTGCCAGCAGTTTGTGGGGCCGCGGCCAAGAGACCCAGTACTTC
NA	NA	TRBV9	TRBJ1-1	13	CASSLRQDTEAFF	TGTGCCAGCAGCTTGCGACAGGACACTGAAGCTTTCTTT
TRBD1	once	TRBV7-3	TRBJ2-5	14	CASSRTGQGETQYF	TGTGCCAGCAGCCGAACGGGACAGGGGGAGACCCAGTACTTC
NA	few	TRBV5-5	TRBJ2-7	12	CASSLESYEQYF	TGTGCCAGCAGCTTGGAGAGCTACGAGCAGTACTTC
TRBD1	NA	TRBV6-5	TRBJ1-3	16	CASSYAGTDSGNTIYF	TGTGCCAGCAGTTACGCCGGGACAGACTCTGGAAACACCATATATTTT
TRBD2	NA	TRBV15	TRBJ2-3	15	CATSRDAGGADTQYF	TGTGCCACCAGCAGAGATGCGGGAGGGGCAGATACGCAGTATTTT
NA	once	TRBV29-1	TRBJ2-5	10	CSAREETQYF	TGCAGCGCAAGAGAAGAGACCCAGTACTTC
TRBD1	NA	TRBV5-1	TRBJ2-6	16	CASSLTGGAGANVLTF	TGCGCCAGCAGCTTGACAGGGGGCGCTGGGGCCAACGTCCTGACTTTC
NA	NA	TRBV5-4	TRBJ2-5	15	CASSPLRGQQETQYF	TGTGCCAGCAGCCCGCTGAGAGGGCAGCAAGAGACCCAGTACTTC
NA	NA	TRBV11-1	TRBJ2-5	13	CASSLGSQETQYF	TGTGCCAGCAGCTTGGGGAGCCAAGAGACCCAGTACTTC
NA	NA	TRBV3-1/TRBV3-2	TRBJ1-2	16	CASSPQTLRANYGYTF	TGTGCCAGCAGCCCTCAAACCTTGAGGGCTAACTATGGCTACACCTTC
NA	NA	TRBV23-1	TRBJ1-5	15	CASSPVGAPNQPQHF	TGCGCCAGCAGTCCTGTGGGGGCTCCGAACCAGCCCCAGCATTTT
TRBD1	few	TRBV19	TRBJ1-2	15	CASSTRQGRNYGYTF	TGTGCCAGTAGTACCCGACAGGGGCGCAACTATGGCTACACCTTC
NA	NA	TRBV9	TRBJ1-1	15	CASSGHSSQNTEAFF	TGTGCCAGCAGCGGCCACAGCTCCCAGAACACTGAAGCTTTCTTT
NA	NA	TRBV3-1/TRBV3-2	TRBJ2-1	16	CASSQDRQRTYNEQFF	TGTGCCAGCAGCCAAGATCGACAGAGAACCTACAATGAGCAGTTCTTC
NA	NA	TRBV7-2	TRBJ2-1	15	CASSLSRDWYNGQFF	TGTGCCAGCAGCTTGTCCCGGGACTGGTACAATGGGCAGTTCTTC
TRBD1	NA	TRBV7-9	TRBJ2-5	15	CASSQGQGAQETQYF	TGTGCCAGCAGCCAGGGACAGGGGGCTCAAGAGACCCAGTACTTC
TRBD2	NA	TRBV19	TRBJ2-2	16	CASSPISGPNTGELFF	TGTGCCAGTAGTCCCATTAGCGGGCCGAACACCGGGGAGCTGTTTTTT
NA	NA	TRBV9	TRBJ1-2	13	CASSVGGLRGYTF	TGTGCCAGCAGCGTCGGGGGGCTGAGGGGCTACACCTTC
TRBD2	NA	TRBV5-1	TRBJ2-2	17	CASSIRLAGDVTGELFF	TGCGCCAGCAGCATAAGACTAGCGGGAGATGTCACCGGGGAGCTGTTTTTT
TRBD1	NA	TRBV5-4	TRBJ1-4	16	CASSWGGQVTNEKLFF	TGTGCCAGCAGCTGGGGGGGACAGGTCACTAATGAAAAACTGTTTTTT
NA	NA	TRBV28	TRBJ2-7	15	CASSSPRKVPREQYF	TGTGCCAGCAGTTCTCCGAGAAAGGTACCGCGGGAGCAGTACTTC
TRBD1	few	TRBV25-1	TRBJ1-2	14	CASRDGTVAYGYTF	TGTGCCAGCAGGGATGGGACAGTCGCCTATGGCTACACCTTC
TRBD1	NA	TRBV5-4	TRBJ2-7	15	CASSSPGQTAYEQYF	TGTGCCAGCAGCTCTCCGGGACAGACAGCCTACGAGCAGTACTTC
TRBD2	few	TRBV11-2	TRBJ2-3	14	CAGSAGGPADTQYF	TGTGCCGGCAGTGCGGGGGGGCCCGCAGATACGCAGTATTTT
NA	NA	TRBV24-1	TRBJ2-1	15	CATSDAGAQYNEQFF	TGTGCCACCAGTGACGCGGGGGCACAATACAATGAGCAGTTCTTC
NA	NA	TRBV9	TRBJ2-7	15	CASSTQGDSWGEQYF	TGTGCCAGCAGCACCCAGGGGGACTCCTGGGGCGAGCAGTACTTC
NA	NA	TRBV2	TRBJ2-5	14	CASNSGGFQETQYF	TGTGCCAGCAACTCTGGGGGCTTCCAAGAGACCCAGTACTTC
NA	NA	TRBV5-4	TRBJ1-3	13	CASSPDSGNTIYF	TGTGCCAGCAGCCCGGACAGTGGAAACACCATATATTTT
TRBD2	NA	TRBV27	TRBJ2-1	15	CASSLSLAGNNEQFF	TGTGCCAGCAGTTTGTCGCTAGCGGGAAACAATGAGCAGTTCTTC
TRBD1	NA	TRBV7-9	TRBJ2-3	15	CASSPGQALIDTQYF	TGTGCCAGCAGCCCCGGACAGGCCCTTATAGATACGCAGTATTTT
TRBD2	NA	TRBV6-6	TRBJ2-2	12	CASRPGGGELFF	TGTGCCAGCAGACCGGGGGGCGGGGAGCTGTTTTTT
TRBD1	NA	TRBV30	TRBJ1-4	14	CAWSTQGAGEKLFF	TGTGCCTGGAGTACCCAGGGGGCAGGTGAAAAACTGTTTTTT
TRBD1	NA	TRBV23-1	TRBJ1-1	17	CASSPNPPGQRNTEAFF	TGCGCCAGCAGTCCAAACCCTCCGGGACAGCGGAACACTGAAGCTTTCTTT
NA	NA	TRBV6-5	TRBJ2-7	12	CASNRVGLSWYF	TGTGCCAGCAACAGGGTAGGACTGAGTTGGTACTTC